The 12 T cell receptor beta chains in this list originate from one sample, sequenced in a study of blood T cell repertoires in COVID-19. Generated by immunoSEQ multiplex PCR, the TCRdb table keeps only in-frame clones and is missing some. The sample yields around 230,000 clones, 88% seen once. Sequencing input: PBMCs or T cells enriched from blood (not recorded which). The receptor set was obtained from a woman younger than 45 who had recovered from COVID-19.

This chain links TRBV15 with TRBJ1-4, with TRBD1 matching 9 bases. This CDR3 is 16 amino acids long. Germline CDR1 LNHNV, CDR2 YYDKDF (reference sequence). The V gene end was trimmed by 0 bases and the J gene end by 6 bases; junction bases not matched to a gene: 5. CDR3 nucleotides: TGTGCCACCAGCAGAGATCGGACAGGGGAGTATGAAAAACTGTTTTTT. This translates into CATSRDRTGEYEKLFF.

V is TRBV2 and J is TRBJ2-1; D may be TRBD1 (5 bases). Per the germline V gene, CDR1 is SNHLY and CDR2 is FYNNEI. This CDR3 comprises 11 residues. Trimming stripped 6 bases from V and 9 bases from J, with 9 bases between. The CDR3 is CASRKQVEQFF. The DNA for the CDR3 is TGTGCCAGCAGGAAACAGGTTGAGCAGTTCTTC. Drawing the rest from reference TRBV2 and TRBJ2-1, the complete variable domain is EPEVTQTPSHQVTQMGQEVILRCVPISNHLYFYWYRQILGQKVEFLVSFYNNEISEKSEIFDDQFSVERPDGSNFTLKIRSTKLEDSAMYFCASRKQVEQFFGPGTRLTVL.

Written as DNA, the CDR3 is TGCGCCAGCAGCACCGGGACAGGGAGCTCCTATAATTCACCCCTCCACTTT. It translates to CASSTGTGSSYNSPLHF. This chain uses TRBV5-1 with TRBJ1-6, with 9 bases that match TRBD1. Germline CDR1 reads SGHRS; CDR2 reads YFSETQ. Trimming cost V 4 bases and J 0 bases; bases outside gene matches: 5. The CDR3 is 17 residues long.

As to this clone: This same CDR3 is encoded by further DNA sequences in the sample. The rearrangement links TRBV6-5 to TRBJ1-4, with TRBD1 matching over 7 bases. V dropped 0 bases and J dropped 7; count of bases not matched to a gene: 5. Germline V gene data show CDR1 as MNHEY and CDR2 as SVGAGI. This CDR3 has 15 amino acids. The CDR3 protein is CASSYSGQAGEKLFF. The CDR3 coding sequence is TGTGCCAGCAGTTACTCAGGACAGGCAGGTGAAAAACTGTTTTTT.

The chain carries TRBV5-1 and TRBJ1-5; 9 bases match TRBD1. Per the germline V gene, CDR1 is SGHRS and CDR2 is YFSETQ. V was clipped by 0 bases and J by 11 bases; unmatched bases: 6. The CDR3 is 14 amino acids. CDR3 bases: TGCGCCAGCAGCTTGGGACAGGGGGTAGGAGCCCAGCATTTT. It translates to CASSLGQGVGAQHF.

The V gene is TRBV2, the J gene TRBJ1-5; maybe TRBD1 (5 bases). Germline assignment: CDR1 SNHLY and CDR2 FYNNEI. This CDR3 contains 14 residues. Trimming shortened V by 7 bases and J by 1 base, and 11 bases separated the two germline ends. Here the CDR3 DNA reads TGTGCCAGCAAGGGGTCTACGAGCAATCAGCCCCAGCATTTT. As protein: CASKGSTSNQPQHF.

The chain combines TRBV10-3 with TRBJ1-2, with a tentative D call TRBD1 (5 bases). The germline gives CDR1 ENHRY, CDR2 SYGVKD. V was trimmed by 8 bases and J by 3 bases, leaving 19 bases between them. This CDR3 is built from 15 residues. The CDR3 here is CAISDPQGPYYGYTF. CDR3 nucleotide sequence: TGTGCCATCTCCGACCCTCAGGGTCCGTACTATGGCTACACCTTC.

The genes are TRBV9 and TRBJ1-2, with TRBD1 identical over 7 bases. V lost 5 bases and J lost 4; bases outside the gene matches: 8. Per the germline V gene, CDR1 is SGDLS and CDR2 is YYNGEE. The CDR3 is 14 amino acids. CDR3 sequence (DNA): TGTGCCAGCAGGGACGACAGGGATGGCTATGGCTACACCTTC. Residues: CASRDDRDGYGYTF.

The chain joins TRBV5-6 to TRBJ2-2, with 7 positions matching TRBD1. Germline V lookup: CDR1 SGHDT, CDR2 YYEEEE. The junction had 10 bases not matched to a gene; V was cut back by 4 bases and J by 4 bases. This CDR3 has 16 residues. The CDR3 region has the DNA TGTGCCAGCAGCCCAGGGACAGCGCGGAGCACCGGGGAGCTGTTTTTT. Its protein is CASSPGTARSTGELFF.

V usage is TRBV3-1 (or the pseudogene TRBV3-2) and J usage is TRBJ2-7, with 11 bases matching TRBD2. The CDR3 is 16 amino acids. The V gene end was trimmed by 4 bases and the J gene end by 6 bases; junction bases not matched to a gene: 11. In germline, CDR1 is LGHDT, CDR2 YNNKEL (reference sequence). The CDR3: CASSPRGLAGGFEQYF. The CDR3 DNA is TGTGCCAGCAGCCCCCGAGGGCTAGCGGGGGGATTCGAGCAGTACTTC.

This chain joins TRBV6-1 and TRBJ1-5, with a possible D match to TRBD1 (5 bases). The V gene lost 3 bases and the J gene lost 5 bases, with 14 bases spanning the gap. The V gene's germline CDR1 is MNHNS and CDR2 SASEGT. CDR3 length: 15 residues. DNA for the CDR3: TGTGCCAGCAGTGAGCTTCGACAGATACATCAGCCCCAGCATTTT. Translation: CASSELRQIHQPQHF.

V gene TRBV5-1 combines with J gene TRBJ1-1, with D maybe TRBD1 (6 bases). Trimming left V 4 bases short and J 2 bases short, with 12 bases between. Germline assignment: CDR1 SGHRS and CDR2 YFSETQ. This CDR3 has 14 amino acids. The CDR3 DNA follows: TGCGCCAGCAGCGAAAGACAGGAAAACACTGAAGCTTTCTTT. Translation gives CASSERQENTEAFF.